The entry below describes one TCR beta chain. What this receptor recognizes is not known. It has no much larger one-base neighbor in the sample; base qualities were not kept. This entry comes from a study of OX40 agonist ivuxolimab in advanced cancers. Regarding the complete study: Ivuxolimab was an agonistic, fully human IgG2 monoclonal antibody directed against OX40 (CD134), a costimulatory receptor. The point of sequencing TCRbeta in the periphery was to test whether ivuxolimab changed TCR sequence diversity and drove clonal T-cell expansion. The paper describes the monotherapy dose-escalation part (N of about 50 patients) of the phase I trial of ivuxolimab. Prior anti-PD-1, anti-PD-L1 or anti-CTLA-4 therapy was permitted, and roughly two fifths of dose-escalation patients had received checkpoint inhibitors. Intravenous ivuxolimab was administered to patients every 2 weeks at six dose levels: 0.01, 0.1, 0.3, 1.5, 3 and 10 mg/kg. The dose-escalation cohort was 82.7% male with a mean age of about 58 years, ranging from 23 to 79. Three dose-escalation patients achieved partial responses, one with hepatocellular carcinoma and two with cutaneous melanoma. Among the approximately 50 dose-escalation patients, around 19 had hepatocellular carcinoma, some 15 melanoma, 9 renal cell carcinoma and 9 head and neck cancer. The paper as a whole reports these results and caveats: In the 0.1-3.0 mg/kg groups, partial responders were among the patients with the lowest normalized peripheral clonal expansion, particularly in CD8+ T cells. After ivuxolimab, more expanded clones were found on average in CD8+ T cells than in CD4+ T cells. Antigen specificity was not determined for the clonally expanded peripheral T cells. Low levels of normalized T-cell clonal expansion were also shown by some nonresponding patients. At doses of 0.1 to 3.0 mg/kg, clonal expansion of both CD4+ and CD8+ T cells in blood was seen between baseline and week 6.

The trial excluded patients who had a history of autoimmune disease or were on systemic immunosuppression. In every dose cohort, peripheral blood was drawn for TCR sequencing at baseline, cycle 4 day 1, and cycle 7 day 1. Samples came from an open-label, multicenter, first-in-human phase I dose-escalation trial of ivuxolimab. Adults with locally advanced or metastatic melanoma, renal cell carcinoma, hepatocellular carcinoma or head and neck squamous cell carcinoma were enrolled in the trial. Before TCR sequencing, CD4+ T cells and CD8+ T cells were sorted from peripheral blood as separate populations. Genomic DNA was isolated from the sorted cells so that the TCRbeta CDR3 region could be sequenced. TCRbeta CDR3 regions were sequenced using the immunoSEQ Assay. The immuneACCESS repertoire file appears here via TCRdb, limited to in-frame rearrangements. These files lack a portion of the clones; in checked studies, under half of the deficit traces to unresolved V genes, and the cause of the others is not known. This sample is represented by tens of thousands of clones; around 83% of them were singletons. 0.55% to 0.65% of the sample is in the top ten clones.

There are 15 amino acids in the CDR3, from cysteine to phenylalanine inclusive. The DNA shown is the 45-base CDR3, in frame from base 1. For CDR1 and CDR2, the germline V gene lists MNHEY and SVGAGI. The junction shows trimming of 6 bases on V and 7 bases on J, plus 18 bases between the germline ends. Here the chain combines TRBV6-5 and TRBJ1-4, and the D gene may be TRBD1, 6 bases matching. Sequencing was performed on CD4+ or CD8+ T cells sorted from blood, taken in a trial of the OX40 agonist ivuxolimab. The clonotype was recovered from an adult with an advanced solid tumor such as melanoma, head and neck, liver or kidney cancer. At the DNA level, the sequence is TGTGCCAGCAGACCGGACAGAGGCGGAATTGAAAAACTGTTTTTT. It specifies CASRPDRGGIEKLFF.